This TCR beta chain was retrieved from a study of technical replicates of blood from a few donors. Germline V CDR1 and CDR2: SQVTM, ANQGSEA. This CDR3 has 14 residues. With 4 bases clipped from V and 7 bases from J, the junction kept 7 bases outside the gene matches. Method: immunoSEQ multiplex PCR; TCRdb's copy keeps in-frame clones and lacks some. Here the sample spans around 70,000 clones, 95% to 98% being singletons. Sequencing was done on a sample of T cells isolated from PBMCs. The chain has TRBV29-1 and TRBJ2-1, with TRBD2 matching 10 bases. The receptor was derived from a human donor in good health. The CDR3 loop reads CSVAPSGRDNEQFF. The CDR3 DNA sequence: TGCAGCGTTGCCCCTAGCGGGAGAGATAATGAGCAGTTCTTC.